This TCR beta chain was observed in a study of CD8 T cells in acute hepatitis C reinfection. Overall study results and limits: NS3-1073 specific repertoires were highly diverse across all groups.

Some clones are missing from TCRdb's copy, which holds only in-frame ones; the method was immunoSEQ multiplex PCR. Of approximately 41,000 clones in the sample, just under 90% were seen once. Time point described: naive CD8 control sorted from an acute-time-point sample. Germline CDR1 is MGHRA and CDR2 is YSYEKL. V dropped 1 base and J dropped 2; count of bases not matched to a gene: 4. The CDR3 is 15 residues long. About this clone: The antigen remains undetermined.

The sample taken for sequencing was naive CD8+ T cells from PBMCs. The sequence derives from a man younger than 45 with chronic hepatitis C. The chain uses TRBV4-1 and TRBJ2-7; 8 positions agree with TRBD1. CDR3 in amino acids: CASSQGQGSAYEQYF. The CDR3 DNA sequence: TGCGCCAGCAGCCAAGGACAGGGGTCGGCCTACGAGCAGTACTTC.